The sequence of this T cell receptor beta chain was determined in a study of monozygotic twins with inflammatory bowel disease. General study points: Versus healthy twins, IBD patients showed fewer clonotypes shared with others, especially with disease activity.

CDR3 length: 12 residues. The germline V gene encodes CDR1 SGHTA and CDR2 FQGNSA. About this clonotype: Its antigen is as yet unknown.

Each sample had eight separate cDNA synthesis reactions. Nested amplification of TCRalpha and TCRbeta cDNA involved two PCRs of about 16 and 10 cycles. One entry per CDR3 protein, without DNA, is what TCRdb gives after re-calling the 5' RACE reads. The listing records some 330,000 distinct CDR3 sequences. The source material was blood. The clonotype was recovered from a human donor with ulcerative colitis or Crohn's disease, or a healthy co-twin of an affected twin (not recorded which). The chain is built from TRBV7-2 and TRBJ2-1. The CDR3 sequence: CASSLMSNEQFF.